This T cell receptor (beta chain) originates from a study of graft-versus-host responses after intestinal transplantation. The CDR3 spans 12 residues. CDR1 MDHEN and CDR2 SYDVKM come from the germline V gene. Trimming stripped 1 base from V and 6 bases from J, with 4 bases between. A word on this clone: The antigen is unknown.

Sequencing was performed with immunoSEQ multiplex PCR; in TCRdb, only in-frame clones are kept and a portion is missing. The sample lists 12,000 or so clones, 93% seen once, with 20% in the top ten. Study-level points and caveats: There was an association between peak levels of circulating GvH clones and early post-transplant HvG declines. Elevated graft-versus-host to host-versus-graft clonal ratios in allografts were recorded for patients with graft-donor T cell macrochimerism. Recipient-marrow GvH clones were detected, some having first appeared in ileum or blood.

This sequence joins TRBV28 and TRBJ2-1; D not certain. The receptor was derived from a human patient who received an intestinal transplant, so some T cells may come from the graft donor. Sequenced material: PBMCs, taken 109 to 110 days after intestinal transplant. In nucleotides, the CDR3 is TGTGCCAGCAGTTTATATGGCAATGAGCAGTTCTTC. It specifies CASSLYGNEQFF.